This note documents a single T cell receptor (beta chain) sequence. The antigen is undetermined. Sequencing used cDNA as its template, made by extracting RNA and reverse transcribing it. The method was immunoSEQ multiplex PCR; TCRdb's version includes in-frame clones alone and lacks a portion of them. The data contain 210,000 or so clones, under 70% of them seen just once; the ten biggest clones take up around 1.3%. This entry is derived from a study of CD8+ T cells in alopecia areata. Study-level background: The drug, oral tofacitinib, was given to treated patients at 5 to 10 mg twice daily. Study results and limitations: Having just one nonresponder leaves the connection between baseline CD8+ expansion and response unresolved.

The CDR3 is 14 amino acids. Germline lookup yields CDR1 SGHRS and CDR2 YFSETQ. V shed 7 bases, J shed 4 bases, and the junction held 5 bases outside the gene matches. The treatment was: oral pan-JAK inhibitor, 5-10 mg twice daily. The sequence derives from a human donor with alopecia areata. The sequencing used CD4+ T cells sorted from blood, collected at approximately week 42, from a patient treated with tofacitinib. The chain uses TRBV5-1 and TRBJ2-1; 10 bases fit TRBD2. The CDR3: CASHNSGGYNEQFF. DNA for the CDR3: TGCGCCAGCCATAATAGCGGGGGGTACAATGAGCAGTTCTTC. Filled out from reference TRBV5-1 and TRBJ2-1, the complete variable domain reads KAGVTQTPRYLIKTRGQQVTLSCSPISGHRSVSWYQQTPGQGLQFLFEYFSETQRNKGNFPGRFSGRQFSNSRSEMNVSTLELGDSALYLCASHNSGGYNEQFFGPGTRLTVL.